Listed below are T cell receptor beta chains from one sample, sequenced in a study of cytomegalovirus exposure and HLA in healthy donors. The data were produced by immunoSEQ multiplex PCR, yet TCRdb's version contains in-frame clones alone and is incomplete. The sample consists of over 150,000 clones, approximately 85% of them appearing once. Sample: PBMCs. The receptors derive from a woman aged 50 to 65 in good health and CMV-seropositive. Each CDR3 is given with its conserved first and last residue. The order of the fields is clone size, D gene, V gene, J gene, CDR3 protein, CDR3 DNA. The D gene is left open where the match is weak. The listing skips clone size in some rows; elsewhere it reads once, few, many or a size class.

clone size: once
D gene: .
V gene: TRBV5-1
J gene: TRBJ1-1
CDR3 protein: CASSASDLNTEAFF
CDR3 DNA: TGCGCCAGCAGCGCCTCCGACTTGAACACTGAAGCTTTCTTT

clone size: .
D gene: TRBD2
V gene: TRBV5-4
J gene: TRBJ2-7
CDR3 protein: CASSLEGDSGRGYEQYF
CDR3 DNA: TGTGCCAGCAGCTTGGAGGGGGATAGCGGGAGAGGGTACGAGCAGTACTTC

clone size: .
D gene: TRBD1
V gene: TRBV6-6
J gene: TRBJ1-4
CDR3 protein: CASSSPGTVNEKLFF
CDR3 DNA: TGTGCCAGCAGCTCCCCCGGGACAGTTAATGAAAAACTGTTTTTT

clone size: .
D gene: .
V gene: TRBV19
J gene: TRBJ2-3
CDR3 protein: CASSMSASTDTQYF
CDR3 DNA: TGTGCCAGTAGTATGAGCGCCTCCACAGATACGCAGTATTTT

clone size: .
D gene: TRBD1
V gene: TRBV28
J gene: TRBJ2-2
CDR3 protein: CASSLRDRGRTGELFF
CDR3 DNA: TGTGCCAGCAGCCTCCGGGACAGGGGGCGAACCGGGGAGCTGTTTTTT

clone size: .
D gene: .
V gene: TRBV5-6
J gene: TRBJ1-1
CDR3 protein: CASSLRGNEAFF
CDR3 DNA: TGTGCCAGCAGCTTGAGGGGTAATGAAGCTTTCTTT

clone size: .
D gene: TRBD2
V gene: TRBV7-2
J gene: TRBJ2-2
CDR3 protein: CASSQTTSADTGELFF
CDR3 DNA: TGTGCCAGCAGCCAAACGACTAGCGCGGACACCGGGGAGCTGTTTTTT

clone size: .
D gene: .
V gene: TRBV2
J gene: TRBJ1-5
CDR3 protein: CASGAGTVSNQPQHF
CDR3 DNA: TGTGCCAGCGGAGCGGGAACGGTTAGCAATCAGCCCCAGCATTTT

clone size: .
D gene: .
V gene: TRBV5-5
J gene: TRBJ2-7
CDR3 protein: CASTRKGEHEQYF
CDR3 DNA: TGTGCCAGCACCAGAAAGGGGGAGCACGAGCAGTACTTC

clone size: .
D gene: .
V gene: TRBV28
J gene: TRBJ1-2
CDR3 protein: CASSLGGAYGYTF
CDR3 DNA: TGTGCCAGCAGTTTAGGGGGGGCCTATGGCTACACCTTC

clone size: .
D gene: .
V gene: TRBV27
J gene: TRBJ2-2
CDR3 protein: CASTTHTGTGELFF
CDR3 DNA: TGTGCCAGCACCACACATACGGGCACCGGGGAGCTGTTTTTT

clone size: .
D gene: TRBD1
V gene: TRBV6-1
J gene: TRBJ1-1
CDR3 protein: CASSEGLTGSDRASTEAFF
CDR3 DNA: TGTGCCAGCAGTGAAGGGTTAACGGGTTCGGACAGGGCAAGCACTGAAGCTTTCTTT

clone size: few
D gene: TRBD1
V gene: TRBV7-2
J gene: TRBJ1-4
CDR3 protein: CASGAGGATNEKLFF
CDR3 DNA: TGTGCCAGCGGGGCAGGGGGCGCAACTAATGAAAAACTGTTTTTT

clone size: .
D gene: TRBD1
V gene: TRBV6-1
J gene: TRBJ1-4
CDR3 protein: CASSEWTGSNEKLFF
CDR3 DNA: TGTGCCAGCAGTGAATGGACAGGGTCTAATGAAAAACTGTTTTTT

clone size: .
D gene: .
V gene: TRBV11-2
J gene: TRBJ2-6
CDR3 protein: CASSLSLSGSGANVLTF
CDR3 DNA: TGTGCCAGCAGCTTAAGTCTTAGCGGCTCTGGGGCCAACGTCCTGACTTTC

clone size: .
D gene: TRBD1
V gene: TRBV23-1
J gene: TRBJ1-2
CDR3 protein: CASSQWGGTGNYGYTF
CDR3 DNA: TGCGCCAGCAGTCAATGGGGAGGGACAGGCAACTATGGCTACACCTTC

clone size: .
D gene: .
V gene: TRBV4-1
J gene: TRBJ2-1
CDR3 protein: CASSQEEVYNEQFF
CDR3 DNA: TGCGCCAGCAGCCAGGAGGAGGTATACAATGAGCAGTTCTTC

clone size: .
D gene: TRBD1
V gene: TRBV5-4
J gene: TRBJ2-1
CDR3 protein: CASSRGQGPYNEQFF
CDR3 DNA: TGTGCCAGCAGCCGAGGACAGGGCCCATACAATGAGCAGTTCTTC

clone size: .
D gene: .
V gene: TRBV6-1
J gene: TRBJ2-7
CDR3 protein: CASSRYEQYF
CDR3 DNA: TGTGCCAGCAGTCGTTACGAGCAGTACTTC

clone size: .
D gene: TRBD2
V gene: TRBV5-1
J gene: TRBJ2-1
CDR3 protein: CASSGTASGGLGDYNEQFF
CDR3 DNA: TGCGCCAGCAGCGGGACCGCTAGCGGGGGGCTCGGGGATTACAATGAGCAGTTCTTC

clone size: .
D gene: .
V gene: TRBV13
J gene: TRBJ2-1
CDR3 protein: CASSSRGKSHNEQFF
CDR3 DNA: TGTGCCAGCAGCTCCAGGGGTAAATCACACAATGAGCAGTTCTTC

clone size: .
D gene: TRBD1
V gene: TRBV7-9
J gene: TRBJ2-7
CDR3 protein: CASSLGQGDRGSNEQYF
CDR3 DNA: TGTGCCAGCAGCTTAGGGCAAGGGGACAGGGGGTCGAACGAGCAGTACTTC

clone size: .
D gene: TRBD1
V gene: TRBV10-1
J gene: TRBJ2-3
CDR3 protein: CASSESFSGGGTDTQYF
CDR3 DNA: TGCGCCAGCAGTGAGTCCTTCTCAGGGGGTGGCACAGATACGCAGTATTTT

clone size: .
D gene: .
V gene: TRBV7-8
J gene: TRBJ1-2
CDR3 protein: CASSLEGAYTF
CDR3 DNA: TGTGCCAGCAGCTTAGAGGGAGCCTACACCTTC

clone size: .
D gene: .
V gene: TRBV28
J gene: TRBJ1-5
CDR3 protein: CASSGRVGQPQHF
CDR3 DNA: TGTGCCAGCAGTGGCCGGGTTGGGCAGCCCCAGCATTTT

clone size: .
D gene: .
V gene: TRBV12-2
J gene: TRBJ2-7
CDR3 protein: CASRSTGTRYEQYF
CDR3 DNA: TGTGCAAGTCGGTCTACCGGGACTCGCTATGAGCAGTACTTC

clone size: .
D gene: .
V gene: TRBV13
J gene: TRBJ2-2
CDR3 protein: CASSPLTGGELFF
CDR3 DNA: TGTGCCAGCAGCCCCCTTACGGGCGGGGAGCTGTTTTTT